This T cell receptor (beta chain) was captured in a study of Ad26.COV2.S vaccination and SARS-CoV-2 variants. Documented treatment: roughly 20 received Ad26.COV2.S at low or high dose, single or two shots; roughly 5 received placebo; per-sample allocation not given. Material that was analyzed had been drawn on day 63 after the first vaccine or placebo injection. Germline V gene data show CDR1 as SEHNR and CDR2 as FQNEAQ (reference sequence). CDR3 length: 16 amino acids. V was clipped by 5 bases and J by 2 bases, with 19 bases between them. Clones were read by immunoSEQ multiplex PCR, and TCRdb kept only the in-frame ones, dropping some. The sample carries approximately 460,000 clones, about 88% recorded once.

The chain links TRBV7-9 to TRBJ2-7, with a possible D match to TRBD2 (6 bases). This receptor was identified in a person between 18 and 59 years old who received the Ad26.COV2.S COVID-19 vaccine or a placebo. The sequenced sample was peripheral blood, obtained in a trial of Ad26.COV2.S vaccine versus placebo. Here the CDR3 reads CASSAQPGLSAYEQYF. The DNA of the CDR3 is TGTGCCAGCAGCGCCCAGCCGGGACTCTCGGCCTACGAGCAGTACTTC. The full variable domain, in which reference TRBV7-9 and TRBJ2-7 provide the parts outside the CDR3, is DTGVSQNPRHKITKRGQNVTFRCDPISEHNRLYWYRQTLGQGPEFLTYFQNEAQLEKSRLLSDRFSAERPKGSFSTLEIQRTEQGDSAMYLCASSAQPGLSAYEQYFGPGTRLTVT.